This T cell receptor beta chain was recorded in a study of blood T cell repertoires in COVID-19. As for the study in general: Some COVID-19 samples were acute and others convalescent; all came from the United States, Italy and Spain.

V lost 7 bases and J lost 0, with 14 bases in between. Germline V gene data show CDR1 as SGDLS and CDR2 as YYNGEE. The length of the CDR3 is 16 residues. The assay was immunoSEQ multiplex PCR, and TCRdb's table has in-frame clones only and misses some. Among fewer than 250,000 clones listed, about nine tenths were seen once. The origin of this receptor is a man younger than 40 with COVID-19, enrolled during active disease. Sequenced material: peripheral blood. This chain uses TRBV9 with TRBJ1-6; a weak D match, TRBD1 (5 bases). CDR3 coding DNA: TGTGCCAGCGGAGGCGGGGCGAGCTCCTATAATTCACCCCTCCACTTT. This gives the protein CASGGGASSYNSPLHF.